This T cell receptor (beta chain) stems from a study of shared clonotypes between healthy human individuals. CDR1 SNHLY and CDR2 FYNNEI come from the germline V gene. With 9 bases removed from V and 5 bases from J, the gap between germline ends came to 13 bases. This CDR3 comprises 13 residues. As defined, naive CD8 cells were CD45RO-negative and positively selected for CCR7, with terminally differentiated effector memory CD45RA+ cells excluded. Comments on this clone: Its target is not known.

Study-level results: Sharing across a few donors was seen in 4% to 5% of naive CD4 clonotypes.

As originally analysed: Junction-only immunoSEQ sequences carried no quality scores, so filtering differed. Clones were sequenced by immunoSEQ multiplex PCR, and TCRdb holds only the in-frame ones, with some missing. The V and J calls and clone size were taken over from that table, and D and trimming were inferred from the DNA. Of hundreds of thousands of clones in the sample, just over 90% were seen once. The specimen sequenced was naive CD8+ T cells sorted from blood. The chain is built from TRBV2 and TRBJ2-2; the D gene is possibly TRBD1 (5 bases). This receptor was taken from a man aged 30 to 45 in good health. CDR3 nucleotide sequence: TGTGCCAGAAGGACAATTACTACCGGGGAGCTGTTTTTT. Protein sequence: CARRTITTGELFF.